This entry lists 15 T cell receptor beta chains sequenced from one sample in a study of identical twins. TCRdb reanalysed the 5' RACE reads using MiXCR and keeps one entry per CDR3 protein. The table lists roughly 630,000 distinct CDR3 sequences, about 7.1% of them singletons. These same records also appear under a second study, on yellow fever vaccine responses in identical twins.

Sequenced: PBMCs. These receptors all stem from a woman under 30 in good health.

The sample holds many counts of this clonotype. V usage is TRBV29-1 and J usage is TRBJ2-3; possible D gene TRBD1, 5 bases. The CDR3 contains 16 residues. CDR1 is SQVTM and CDR2 is ANQGSEA in the germline V gene. V lost 1 base, J lost 6 bases, and 20 bases lay in between. The CDR3 region has the DNA TGCAGCGTTGAAGCCTTCAAGTGGGGCCTTGGGGATACGCAGTATTTT. As protein: CSVEAFKWGLGDTQYF.

The chain couples TRBV20-1 to TRBJ2-2; D remains unclear. Germline values: CDR1 DFQATT, CDR2 SNEGSKA (reference sequence). Trimming removed 3 bases at V and 6 bases at J, with 8 bases between. CDR3 size: 12 residues. CDR3 sequence reads: CSASRVPGELFF. The CDR3 DNA sequence: TGCAGTGCTAGTAGGGTCCCCGGGGAGCTGTTTTTT.

V is TRBV7-2 and J is TRBJ2-3; maybe TRBD2 (5 bases). CDR3 length: 16 residues. V shed 5 bases and J shed 3 bases, with 18 bases lying between them. Per the germline V gene, CDR1 is SGHTA and CDR2 is FQGNSA. CDR3 sequence reads: CASSNQPAGETDTQYF. The CDR3 nucleotides are TGTGCCAGCAGCAACCAACCTGCGGGTGAGACAGATACGCAGTATTTT.

This chain links TRBV14 with TRBJ2-3; either TRBD1 or TRBD2 may fit D (5 bases each). Trimming took off 1 base at V and 8 bases at J, with 16 bases between the two ends. The CDR3 runs to 15 residues. In germline, CDR1 is SGHDN, CDR2 FVKESK. The DNA of the CDR3 is TGTGCCAGCAGCCAAGTTTTCTCAGGGAGCGGTACGCAGTATTTT. This encodes CASSQVFSGSGTQYF.

This clonotype was seen more than once but under ten times. This chain connects TRBV28 to TRBJ2-5; TRBD2 aligns across 7 bases. This CDR3 has 18 amino acids. Germline V gene data show CDR1 as MDHEN and CDR2 as SYDVKM. The V segment lost 6 bases and the J segment 0 bases; nucleotides outside the gene matches: 16. As DNA, the CDR3 is TGTGCCAGCAGCCCACCGGGTAGCGGGTTAGGGAACCAAGAGACCCAGTACTTC. This encodes CASSPPGSGLGNQETQYF.

This clonotype was counted at least ten times. The rearrangement joins TRBV9 to TRBJ2-3; D is undetermined. Germline assignment: CDR1 SGDLS and CDR2 YYNGEE. V lost 4 bases and J 0 bases, leaving 12 bases between the germline ends. The CDR3 runs to 15 residues. The CDR3 DNA reads as TGTGCCAGCAGCTCCGCTACCTCCAGCACAGATACGCAGTATTTT. It is translated as CASSSATSSTDTQYF.

This clonotype was recorded a few times. The chain employs TRBV4-2 and TRBJ2-6, with 7 bases that match TRBD1. V lost 0 bases, J lost 1 base, and 18 bases stayed unmatched. This CDR3 region has 22 residues. Germline V gene sequence: CDR1 LGHNA, CDR2 YNFKEQ. The CDR3 DNA is TGTGCCAGCAGCCAAGATCAGTTGAGGGGGCGCCCCAAAAATTCTGGGGCCAACGTCCTGACTTTC. It codes for CASSQDQLRGRPKNSGANVLTF.

This clonotype showed up just a few times. The chain employs TRBV20-1 and TRBJ1-4; 7 nucleotides line up with TRBD1. This CDR3 has 14 amino acids. The trim removed 1 base at V and 6 bases at J, leaving 5 bases unmatched. The germline V gene encodes CDR1 DFQATT and CDR2 SNEGSKA (reference sequence). CDR3 loop: CSARVRGQHEKLFF. The CDR3 DNA reads TGCAGTGCTAGAGTAAGGGGGCAACATGAAAAACTGTTTTTT.

This rearrangement joins TRBV3-1 to TRBJ2-7; D may correspond to TRBD1 or TRBD2 (5 bases each). Deletions cut 1 base from V and 7 bases from J, with 11 bases between. The germline V gene encodes CDR1 LGHDT and CDR2 YNNKEL (reference sequence). The CDR3 runs 13 residues. CDR3 sequence (DNA): TGTGCCAGCAGCCAAGGAGGCGAGGGGGAGCAGTACGTC. It codes for CASSQGGEGEQYV.

This clonotype was observed a handful of times. The chain has TRBV2 and TRBJ2-3; 10 bases match TRBD2. With 2 bases clipped from V and 10 bases from J, the junction kept 9 bases outside the gene matches. The CDR3 covers 15 residues. CDR1 and CDR2 from the germline V gene are SNHLY and FYNNEI. CDR3 residues: CASSEIAGGPEAQYF. The CDR3 DNA is TGTGCCAGCAGTGAAATAGCGGGGGGCCCAGAGGCGCAGTATTTT.

This clonotype has a count of ten or more. CDR3 DNA: TGCGCCAGCAGCCAATTAGACATGGGACTCGGGAACAATGAGCAGTTCTTC. It translates to CASSQLDMGLGNNEQFF. This sequence joins TRBV4-1 and TRBJ2-1; maybe TRBD2 (6 bases). V was shortened by 2 bases and J by 5 bases, with 19 bases between the two germline ends. Germline V lookup: CDR1 MGHRA, CDR2 YSYEKL. The CDR3 is 17 amino acids.

This clonotype has more than one count but fewer than ten. The J gene is TRBJ2-2, the V gene TRBV12-3 or TRBV12-4, with D unresolved. V lost 2 bases to trimming and J lost 0 bases, with 13 bases between them. This CDR3 spans 17 amino acids. The CDR3 spells CASSLSAGNTNTGELFF. In DNA form, the CDR3 reads TGTGCCAGCAGTTTATCCGCCGGTAATACGAACACCGGGGAGCTGTTTTTT.

This chain links TRBV5-1 with TRBJ1-3; no clear D gene. The CDR3 runs 16 residues. The germline V and J ends were trimmed by 0 bases and 0 bases, with 10 bases remaining between them. The germline gives CDR1 SGHRS, CDR2 YFSETQ. CDR3 sequence (DNA): TGCGCCAGCAGCTTGGAACCCAGCATCTCTGGAAACACCATATATTTT. It specifies CASSLEPSISGNTIYF.

This sequence joins TRBV7-9 and TRBJ1-1; D is uncertain. This CDR3 comprises 15 residues. V gave up 2 bases and J gave up 1 base, with 11 bases separating them. CDR1 SEHNR and CDR2 FQNEAQ come from the germline V gene (reference sequence). For the CDR3, the DNA is TGTGCCAGCAGCTTACTTCAGGCAGGGAACACTGAAGCTTTCTTT. This codes for CASSLLQAGNTEAFF.

The table lists this clonotype with many counts. The chain joins TRBV5-1 to TRBJ2-5, with D perhaps matching TRBD1 (6 bases). Germline lookup yields CDR1 SGHRS and CDR2 YFSETQ. The V end lost 4 bases, the J end lost 2 bases, and 9 bases lay between the germline ends. This CDR3 has 13 amino acids. The CDR3 loop is CASSVGTQETQYF. CDR3 in DNA: TGCGCCAGCAGCGTGGGGACACAAGAGACCCAGTACTTC.